The T cell receptor (beta chain) under discussion was sequenced for a study of cytomegalovirus exposure and HLA in healthy donors. Points from the study as a whole: Follow-up analysis found HLA locus-dependent TCR association rates, highest for DRB1 and lowest for HLA-C.

Concerning this clone itself: What it recognizes is unknown.

PCR amplification relied on 60 Vbeta primers (plus 13 Jbeta primers). The data were produced by immunoSEQ multiplex PCR, yet TCRdb's version contains in-frame clones alone and is incomplete. The sample table sets out 40,000 or so clones. The receptor comes from a male donor in good health and CMV-seronegative. The specimen sequenced was PBMCs.

The CDR3 DNA reads TGTGCCATCAGCCAGGGGTTCGGCCAGCCCCAGCATTTT. Translated: CAISQGFGQPQHF. The chain carries TRBV10-3 and TRBJ1-5, with a weak D call TRBD1 (6 bases). The V end lost 6 bases, the J end lost 7 bases, and 13 bases lay between the germline ends. This CDR3 comprises 13 residues. Looked up from germline, CDR1 is ENHRY and CDR2 is SYGVKD.